This TCR beta chain originates from a study of low-dose radiotherapy and immunotherapy resistance in tumors. Across the study: The study administered intravenous cyclophosphamide at 200 mg/m2 every two weeks, one day ahead of radiation and immunotherapy. Starting cycle 1 day 1, oral aspirin 300 mg was given daily for four cycles.

Regarding time point: before trial treatment. First-strand cDNA relied on TRAV- and TRBV-specific primers spanning alpha and beta chains. Over approximately 20 PCR cycles, TCRs were amplified from a constant-region primer and V-primer adapter. One entry per CDR3 protein results from TCRdb running MiXCR on the reads. Altogether tens of thousands of distinct CDR3 sequences are present, 15% to 20% being singletons, with the ten largest covering 2.5% to 3%. Unmatched junction bases numbered 12, after V lost 5 bases and J lost 5 bases. Per the germline V gene, CDR1 is SGHTA and CDR2 is FQGNSA. There are 17 residues in the CDR3. This clonotype has at least ten counts.

The receptor's source is a male donor with prostate cancer. V and J are TRBV7-2 and TRBJ2-2; 9 nucleotides line up with TRBD1. The material was PBMCs, obtained before treatment. The CDR3 loop is CASSAPSRTGETGELFF. CDR3 nucleotide sequence: TGTGCCAGCAGCGCCCCATCCAGGACAGGGGAAACCGGGGAGCTGTTTTTT. Drawing the rest from reference TRBV7-2 and TRBJ2-2, the complete variable domain is GAGVSQSPSNKVTEKGKDVELRCDPISGHTALYWYRQSLGQGLEFLIYFQGNSAPDKSGLPSDRFSAERTGGSVSTLTIQRTQQEDSAVYLCASSAPSRTGETGELFFGEGSRLTVL.